This entry lists 8 T cell receptor beta chains sequenced from one sample in a study of blood T cell repertoires in COVID-19. Profiling relied on immunoSEQ multiplex PCR, and the TCRdb table lists in-frame clones only, not all of them. The profile shows 400,000 to 500,000 clones, about 88% of them singletons. Sequences were obtained from PBMCs or T cells enriched from blood (not recorded which). These receptors were obtained from a woman aged 18-35 years who had been exposed to COVID-19.

This clone occurred once. The CDR3 loop reads CASSTGTPSLNTEAFF. In DNA, the CDR3 is TGTGCCAGTAGTACAGGGACACCCTCTTTGAACACTGAAGCTTTCTTT. The chain has TRBV19 and TRBJ1-1, with D tentatively TRBD1 (6 bases). Germline-derived CDR1 and CDR2 are LNHDA and SQIVND (reference sequence). Trimming took 4 bases from V and 0 from J, leaving 15 bases between them. The length of the CDR3 is 16 residues.

The CDR3 nucleotides read TGTGCCAGCAACCCGACACGGTATAGCAATCAGCCCCAGCATTTT. Translation gives CASNPTRYSNQPQHF. The gene calls are TRBV2 and TRBJ1-5; D is ambiguous. CDR1 and CDR2 (germline): SNHLY, FYNNEI. The CDR3 contains 15 residues. V was trimmed by 7 bases and J by 0 bases, leaving 13 bases between them.

This chain uses TRBV19 with TRBJ1-2, with D unclear. The V end lost 5 bases, the J end lost 1 base, and 17 bases lay between the germline ends. The CDR3 loop spans 16 amino acids. Germline V gene data show CDR1 as LNHDA and CDR2 as SQIVND (reference sequence). CDR3 DNA sequence: TGTGCCAGTAGTCTGACGACCCGGGGTCGTAACTATGGCTACACCTTC. This sequence encodes CASSLTTRGRNYGYTF.

V gene TRBV28 combines with J gene TRBJ1-2; D uncertain. The CDR3 has 13 amino acids. Germline-derived CDR1 and CDR2 are MDHEN and SYDVKM. The ends were cut back, 9 bases at V and 3 bases at J, with 14 bases in the middle. CDR3 coding DNA: TGTGCCAGTTACAGTGTCAGTGACTATGGCTACACCTTC. This codes for CASYSVSDYGYTF.

This chain links TRBV3-1 (or the pseudogene TRBV3-2) with TRBJ2-7, with 11 bases fitting TRBD2. Germline V gene lookup returns CDR1 LGHDT and CDR2 YNNKEL (reference sequence). V was clipped by 6 bases and J by 2 bases; unmatched bases: 6. The CDR3 runs to 15 residues. The CDR3 DNA reads as TGTGCCAGCAGTATAGGGACTAGCGGAACCTACGAGCAGTACTTC. The encoded protein is CASSIGTSGTYEQYF.

The rearrangement links TRBV11-1 to TRBJ2-5, with 9 positions matching TRBD1. Germline values: CDR1 SGHAT, CDR2 FQDESV (reference sequence). With 5 bases clipped from V and 2 bases from J, the junction kept 9 bases outside the gene matches. There are 16 residues in the CDR3. In DNA form, the CDR3 reads TGTGCCAGCAGCCGCGGACAGGGGACCCTACAAGAGACCCAGTACTTC. Protein product: CASSRGQGTLQETQYF.

The CDR3 protein is CASSQDVTGALNTEAFF. CDR3 nucleotides: TGCGCCAGCAGCCAAGATGTGACAGGGGCCTTGAACACTGAAGCTTTCTTT. The chain carries TRBV4-1 and TRBJ1-1; 8 bases line up with TRBD1. From germline, CDR1 is MGHRA and CDR2 YSYEKL. This CDR3 contains 17 residues. Trimming cost V 0 bases and J 0 bases; bases outside gene matches: 6.

The J gene is TRBJ1-1, the V gene TRBV5-1, with unresolved D. Germline V gene lookup returns CDR1 SGHRS and CDR2 YFSETQ. This CDR3 spans 13 amino acids. The V end was cut by 5 bases, the J end by 1 base, with 9 bases between. This CDR3 reads CASRIEENTEAFF. CDR3 sequence (DNA): TGCGCCAGCAGAATCGAGGAGAACACTGAAGCTTTCTTT. The whole variable domain, remainder taken from reference TRBV5-1 and TRBJ1-1, is KAGVTQTPRYLIKTRGQQVTLSCSPISGHRSVSWYQQTPGQGLQFLFEYFSETQRNKGNFPGRFSGRQFSNSRSEMNVSTLELGDSALYLCASRIEENTEAFFGQGTRLTVV.